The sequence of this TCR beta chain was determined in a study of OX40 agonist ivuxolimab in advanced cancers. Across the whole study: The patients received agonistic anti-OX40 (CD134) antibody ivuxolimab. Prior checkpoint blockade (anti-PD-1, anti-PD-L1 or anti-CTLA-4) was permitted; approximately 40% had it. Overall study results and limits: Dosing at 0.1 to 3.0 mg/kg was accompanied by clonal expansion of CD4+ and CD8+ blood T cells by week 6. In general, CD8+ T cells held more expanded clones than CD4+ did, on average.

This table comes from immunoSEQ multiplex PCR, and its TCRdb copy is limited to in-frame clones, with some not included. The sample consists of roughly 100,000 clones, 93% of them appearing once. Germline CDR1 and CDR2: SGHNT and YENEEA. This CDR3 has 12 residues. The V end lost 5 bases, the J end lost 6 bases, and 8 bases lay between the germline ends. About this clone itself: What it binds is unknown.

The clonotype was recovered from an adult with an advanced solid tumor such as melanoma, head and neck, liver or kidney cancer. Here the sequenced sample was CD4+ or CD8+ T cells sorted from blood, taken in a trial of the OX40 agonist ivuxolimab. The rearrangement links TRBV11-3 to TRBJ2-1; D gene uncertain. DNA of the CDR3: TGTGCCAGCAGCCTCCCCCCCAATGAGCAGTTCTTC. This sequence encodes CASSLPPNEQFF.